Listed here are 3 T cell receptor beta chains from one sample, sequenced in a study of response to subunit inactivated influenza vaccine. TCRdb fed the RT-PCR reads into MiXCR, producing one record per CDR3 protein. The data hold 600,000 to 700,000 distinct CDR3 sequences, with 12% to 15% observed a single time. The sample here was PBMCs from blood, taken 14 to 15 days before vaccination. The source is a man aged 45-65 years who received an inactivated influenza vaccine.

The chain is built from TRBV7-9 and TRBJ2-3; D gene ambiguous. Germline values: CDR1 SEHNR, CDR2 FQNEAQ (reference sequence). The V end lost 3 bases, the J end lost 4 bases, and 8 bases lay between the germline ends. CDR3 length equals 13 residues. The CDR3 nucleotides read TGTGCCAGCAGCTTTACGCGGCCAGATACGCAGTATTTT. This codes for CASSFTRPDTQYF.

This clonotype was counted many times. The rearrangement links TRBV29-1 to TRBJ2-7, with D unresolved. The CDR3 totals 12 residues. V lost 2 bases and J 5 bases, leaving 10 bases between the germline ends. In germline, CDR1 is SQVTM, CDR2 ANQGSEA. DNA of the CDR3: TGCAGCGTTGAATTCAGCAGCCACGAGCAGTACTTC. The encoded protein is CSVEFSSHEQYF.

This clonotype was observed a handful of times. The chain uses TRBV10-3 and TRBJ2-7, with 7 bases that match TRBD2. The CDR3 runs to 14 residues. Germline loops: CDR1 ENHRY, CDR2 SYGVKD. V was clipped by 10 bases and J by 1 base; unmatched bases: 10. In DNA form, the CDR3 reads TGTGCCACCCACTGGGGGGGAGATTCCTACGAGCAGTACTTC. Translated, it gives CATHWGGDSYEQYF.